This TCR beta chain emerged from a study of radiotherapy plus CTLA-4 blockade in lung cancer (dated by TCRdb to the late 2010s). A note on the overall study: Objective responses occurred in approximately 19% of enrolled patients, and roughly 30% achieved disease control.

Taken from cysteine to phenylalanine, the CDR3 has 13 residues. Only the CDR3 DNA is retained, 39 bases long and in frame from the first base. Ends trimmed: V by 7 bases, J by 8 bases; bases unmatched to a gene: 5. The germline V gene (reference sequence) yields MNHNY for CDR1 and SVGAGI for CDR2. In this study, focal radiation therapy paired with CTLA-4 blockade (ipilimumab) was tested in patients who had chemo-refractory metastatic non-small-cell lung cancer. The method was the immunoSEQ multiplex PCR assay. TCRdb retrieved this table from immuneACCESS and kept in-frame rearrangements only. Not all clones are present; in checked studies, unresolved V genes account for under half, and no reason is known for the remainder. For this sample there are some 67,000 clones; around 76% appear just once. The ten largest clones take up 15% to 20% of the sample. This clone appeared a few times. Its antigen has not been determined. No base qualities exist here, and no much larger clone lies one base off it.

Here is what the overall study found, with its caveats: The strongest predictors of response, as reported, were early dynamic changes in blood T cell clones along with a rise in serum interferon-beta after radiation. After treatment with radiotherapy and ipilimumab, TCR clones that came from tumors expanded in the peripheral blood.

The V gene is TRBV6-6 and the J gene is TRBJ2-1; 10 central bases correspond to TRBD2. Sequences were derived from peripheral blood, sampled from a patient treated with radiotherapy plus ipilimumab. The sequence was collected from a human donor with non-small cell lung cancer whose response to radiotherapy plus ipilimumab could not be evaluated. Some clones in this sample may be carry-over from other donors' samples. The nucleotides read TGTGCCAGCATGAGCGGGGGGGCCCATGAGCAGTTCTTC. This yields the protein CASMSGGAHEQFF.